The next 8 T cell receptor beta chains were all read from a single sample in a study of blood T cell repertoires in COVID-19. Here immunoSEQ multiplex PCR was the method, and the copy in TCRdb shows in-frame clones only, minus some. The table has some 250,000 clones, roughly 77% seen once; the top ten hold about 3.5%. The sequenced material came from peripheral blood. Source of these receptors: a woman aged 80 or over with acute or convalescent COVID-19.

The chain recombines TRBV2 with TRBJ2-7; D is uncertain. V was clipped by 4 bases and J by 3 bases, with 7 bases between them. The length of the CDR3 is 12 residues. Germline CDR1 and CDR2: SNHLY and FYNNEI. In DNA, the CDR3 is TGTGCCAGCAGTGTAAGCGACTACGAGCAGTACTTC. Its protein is CASSVSDYEQYF.

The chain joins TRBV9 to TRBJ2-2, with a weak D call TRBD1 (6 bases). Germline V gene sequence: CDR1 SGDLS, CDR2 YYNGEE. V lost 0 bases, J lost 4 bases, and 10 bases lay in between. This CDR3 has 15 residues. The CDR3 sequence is CASSVDRASTGELFF. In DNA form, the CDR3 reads TGTGCCAGCAGCGTAGACAGGGCGAGCACCGGGGAGCTGTTTTTT.

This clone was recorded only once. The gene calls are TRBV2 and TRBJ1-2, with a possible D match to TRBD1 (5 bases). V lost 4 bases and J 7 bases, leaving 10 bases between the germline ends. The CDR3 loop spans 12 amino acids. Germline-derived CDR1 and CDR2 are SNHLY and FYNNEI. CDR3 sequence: CASSVQVGGYTF. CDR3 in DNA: TGTGCCAGCAGTGTACAGGTCGGTGGCTACACCTTC.

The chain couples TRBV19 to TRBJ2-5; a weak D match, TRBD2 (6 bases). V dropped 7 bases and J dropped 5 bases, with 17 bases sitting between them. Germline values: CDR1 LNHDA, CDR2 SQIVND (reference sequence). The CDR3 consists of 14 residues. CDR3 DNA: TGTGCCAGTAAAACCAATCCGGGGGTGGAGACCCAGTACTTC. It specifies CASKTNPGVETQYF. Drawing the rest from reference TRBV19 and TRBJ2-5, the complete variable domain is DGGITQSPKYLFRKEGQNVTLSCEQNLNHDAMYWYRQDPGQGLRLIYYSQIVNDFQKGDIAEGYSVSREKKESFPLTVTSAQKNPTAFYLCASKTNPGVETQYFGPGTRLLVL.

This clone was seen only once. The CDR3 loop reads CASSEAPVPQETQYF. CDR3 in DNA: TGTGCCAGCAGTGAAGCCCCGGTACCCCAAGAGACCCAGTACTTC. The V call is TRBV6-1, the J call TRBJ2-5; D gene ambiguous. V dropped 0 bases and J dropped 1 base, with 9 bases sitting between them. The CDR3 has 15 residues. Germline V lookup: CDR1 MNHNS, CDR2 SASEGT.

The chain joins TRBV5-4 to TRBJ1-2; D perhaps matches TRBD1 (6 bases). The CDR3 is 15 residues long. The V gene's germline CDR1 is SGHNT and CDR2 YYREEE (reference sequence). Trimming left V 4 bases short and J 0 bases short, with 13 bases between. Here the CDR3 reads CASSPNAGANYGYTF. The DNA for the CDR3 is TGTGCCAGCAGCCCAAATGCAGGGGCTAACTATGGCTACACCTTC.

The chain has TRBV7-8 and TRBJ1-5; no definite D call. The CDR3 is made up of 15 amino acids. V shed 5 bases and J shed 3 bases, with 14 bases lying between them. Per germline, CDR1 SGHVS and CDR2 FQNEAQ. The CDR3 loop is CASSLSTRFNQPQHF. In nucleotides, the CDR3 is TGTGCCAGCAGCCTCTCGACACGATTCAATCAGCCCCAGCATTTT. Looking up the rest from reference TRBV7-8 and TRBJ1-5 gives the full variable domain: GAGVSQSPRYKVAKRGQDVALRCDPISGHVSLFWYQQALGQGPEFLTYFQNEAQLDKSGLPSDRFFAERPEGSVSTLKIQRTQQEDSAVYLCASSLSTRFNQPQHFGDGTRLSIL.

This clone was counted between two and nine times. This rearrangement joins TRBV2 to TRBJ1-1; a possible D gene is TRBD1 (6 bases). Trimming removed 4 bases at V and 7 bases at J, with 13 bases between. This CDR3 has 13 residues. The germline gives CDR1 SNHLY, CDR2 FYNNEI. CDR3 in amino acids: CASSGTEKLEAFF. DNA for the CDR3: TGTGCCAGCAGTGGGACAGAAAAACTTGAAGCTTTCTTT.